The 24 T cell receptor beta chains reported below all come from one sample, sequenced in a study of cytomegalovirus exposure and HLA in healthy donors. The data were produced by immunoSEQ multiplex PCR, yet TCRdb's version contains in-frame clones alone and is incomplete. The sample has 86,000 or so clones; around 96% are singletons. Sequenced material: PBMCs. The origin of the receptors is a man aged 18 to 30 in good health and CMV-seropositive.

V is TRBV11-2 and J is TRBJ2-1, with 9 bases aligning to TRBD2. Germline assignment: CDR1 SGHAT and CDR2 FQNNGV. CDR3 length: 17 residues. V lost 7 bases and J lost 4; bases outside the gene matches: 14. The CDR3 nucleotides are TGTGCCAGCACTCAGATAGCGGGAGCAATTGGATACAATGAGCAGTTCTTC. The encoded protein is CASTQIAGAIGYNEQFF.

This clone showed up just a few times. The V call is TRBV5-6, the J call TRBJ2-7; D might be TRBD2 (6 bases). V shed 0 bases and J shed 6 bases, with 7 bases lying between them. Germline assignment: CDR1 SGHDT and CDR2 YYEEEE. The CDR3 totals 12 residues. The CDR3 here is CASSLGTTEQYF. The DNA of the CDR3 is TGTGCCAGCAGCTTGGGGACTACCGAGCAGTACTTC.

The J gene is TRBJ2-3, the V gene TRBV7-9, with a possible D match to TRBD2 (6 bases). The germline gives CDR1 SEHNR, CDR2 FQNEAQ (reference sequence). CDR3 length equals 15 residues. V was pared by 0 bases and J by 1 base, with 8 bases between. The CDR3 region has the DNA TGTGCCAGCAGCTTAGCGGAGGGAGGCACAGATACGCAGTATTTT. This codes for CASSLAEGGTDTQYF. The whole variable domain, remainder taken from reference TRBV7-9 and TRBJ2-3, is DTGVSQNPRHKITKRGQNVTFRCDPISEHNRLYWYRQTLGQGPEFLTYFQNEAQLEKSRLLSDRFSAERPKGSFSTLEIQRTEQGDSAMYLCASSLAEGGTDTQYFGPGTRLTVL.

This chain connects TRBV5-6 to TRBJ1-2; TRBD1 might be the D (5 bases). CDR1 and CDR2 from the germline V gene are SGHDT and YYEEEE. The V end was cut by 2 bases, the J end by 5 bases, with 19 bases between. The CDR3 is 16 amino acids. The CDR3 loop is CASSFLQVQALYGYTF. In nucleotides, the CDR3 is TGTGCCAGCAGCTTTCTACAGGTACAGGCTTTATATGGCTACACCTTC. The whole variable domain, filled in from reference TRBV5-6 and TRBJ1-2, reads DAGVTQSPTHLIKTRGQQVTLRCSPKSGHDTVSWYQQALGQGPQFIFQYYEEEERQRGNFPDRFSGHQFPNYSSELNVNALLLGDSALYLCASSFLQVQALYGYTFGSGTRLTVV.

V usage is TRBV6-1 and J usage is TRBJ2-3; TRBD2 matches 12 bases. The CDR3 has 15 amino acids. Trimming took 6 bases from V and 4 from J; bases not matched to a gene: 5. In germline, CDR1 is MNHNS, CDR2 SASEGT. CDR3 nucleotide sequence: TGTGCCAGCAGCTCGACTAGCGGGAGTCCAGATACGCAGTATTTT. Its translation is CASSSTSGSPDTQYF.

The V gene is TRBV28, the J gene TRBJ2-1; the match to TRBD1 covers 7 bases. The CDR3 extends over 13 amino acids. Germline V gene data show CDR1 as MDHEN and CDR2 as SYDVKM. The trim removed 7 bases at V and 4 bases at J, leaving 4 bases unmatched. The CDR3: CASIRDRYNEQFF. DNA for the CDR3: TGTGCCAGCATCCGGGACAGATACAATGAGCAGTTCTTC.

V gene TRBV27 combines with J gene TRBJ2-1; weak D call: TRBD1 (5 bases). The germline V gene has CDR1 MNHEY and CDR2 SMNVEV (reference sequence). CDR3 size: 15 residues. Deletions cut 2 bases from V and 3 bases from J, with 11 bases between. The CDR3 sequence is CASSLMGQDYNEQFF. The CDR3 nucleotides are TGTGCCAGCAGTTTAATGGGGCAGGACTACAATGAGCAGTTCTTC.

V is TRBV5-1 and J is TRBJ1-4; D unclear. The CDR3 sequence is 14 residues long. V shed 0 bases and J shed 8 bases, with 11 bases lying between them. Germline V gene lookup returns CDR1 SGHRS and CDR2 YFSETQ. The CDR3 DNA sequence: TGCGCCAGCAGCTTGGCCTCGGGAGGAGAAAAACTGTTTTTT. Translation gives CASSLASGGEKLFF.

V is TRBV27 and J is TRBJ1-1; D possibly corresponds to TRBD1 (6 bases). Germline V gene lookup returns CDR1 MNHEY and CDR2 SMNVEV (reference sequence). This CDR3 spans 14 amino acids. The V and J ends lost 7 bases and 0 bases respectively, with 12 bases between them. CDR3 region: CASIMDSLNTEAFF. In nucleotides, the CDR3 is TGTGCCAGCATTATGGACAGCCTGAACACTGAAGCTTTCTTT.

The rearrangement joins TRBV7-9 to TRBJ2-2, with D maybe TRBD1 (8 bases). Germline V gene data show CDR1 as SEHNR and CDR2 as FQNEAQ (reference sequence). V dropped 3 bases and J dropped 12 bases, with 17 bases sitting between them. The CDR3 runs 14 residues. Here the CDR3 DNA reads TGTGCCAGCAGCTTGAGGACAGGGAGGGCAAAGCTGTTTTTT. Translating gives CASSLRTGRAKLFF.

The rearrangement uses TRBV19 and TRBJ1-2, with D possibly TRBD1 on 6 matching bases. The CDR3 loop spans 16 amino acids. CDR1 and CDR2 (germline): LNHDA, SQIVND (reference sequence). V lost 8 bases to trimming and J lost 3 bases, with 22 bases between them. CDR3 residues: CASGGNPGDVDYGYTF. The CDR3 DNA is TGTGCCAGTGGAGGTAATCCAGGGGACGTGGACTATGGCTACACCTTC. Using reference TRBV19 and TRBJ1-2 for the parts outside the CDR3, the full variable domain is DGGITQSPKYLFRKEGQNVTLSCEQNLNHDAMYWYRQDPGQGLRLIYYSQIVNDFQKGDIAEGYSVSREKKESFPLTVTSAQKNPTAFYLCASGGNPGDVDYGYTFGSGTRLTVV.

DNA of the CDR3: TGTGCCAGCAGCTACCGGACAGGGTTGAACACTGAAGCTTTCTTT. Protein sequence: CASSYRTGLNTEAFF. The rearrangement uses TRBV7-6 and TRBJ1-1, with 8 bases matching TRBD1. Looked up from germline, CDR1 is SGHVS and CDR2 is FNYEAQ. The V segment lost 4 bases and the J segment 0 bases; nucleotides outside the gene matches: 4. The CDR3 loop spans 15 amino acids.

In this sample, this clone turned up once. The gene calls are TRBV4-1 and TRBJ2-7; TRBD2 matches at 13 bases. The length of the CDR3 is 18 residues. With 3 bases clipped from V and 6 bases from J, the junction kept 14 bases outside the gene matches. Germline lookup yields CDR1 MGHRA and CDR2 YSYEKL. For the CDR3, the DNA is TGCGCCAGCAGCCACTTGGTGGGGCGGACTAGCGGGAGCTCCGAGCAGTACTTC. This gives the protein CASSHLVGRTSGSSEQYF.

The chain uses TRBV4-1 and TRBJ1-2; the D gene is possibly TRBD1 (6 bases). CDR3 length: 14 amino acids. CDR1 is MGHRA, CDR2 YSYEKL, per germline. The germline V and J ends were trimmed by 4 bases and 4 bases, with 13 bases remaining between them. CDR3 residues: CASSLSGVGYGYTF. The CDR3 DNA sequence: TGCGCCAGCAGCCTGTCAGGGGTGGGCTATGGCTACACCTTC.

V is TRBV11-2 and J is TRBJ1-1; D gene uncertain. From germline, CDR1 is SGHAT and CDR2 FQNNGV. V was trimmed by 2 bases and J by 3 bases, leaving 4 bases between them. This CDR3 is 12 amino acids long. The CDR3 region is CASSLQDTEAFF. The CDR3 region has the DNA TGTGCCAGCAGCTTACAGGACACTGAAGCTTTCTTT.

The chain joins TRBV28 to TRBJ1-1; tentative D call: TRBD1 (6 bases). The CDR3 has 12 residues. Germline V lookup: CDR1 MDHEN, CDR2 SYDVKM. Trimming removed 2 bases at V and 11 bases at J, with 12 bases between. CDR3 amino acids: CASSLGTGWAFF. The CDR3 DNA is TGTGCCAGCAGTTTAGGTACAGGGTGGGCTTTCTTT.

The rearrangement uses TRBV7-6 and TRBJ2-3, with 9 bases identical to TRBD2. The V gene end was trimmed by 1 base and the J gene end by 6 bases; junction bases not matched to a gene: 5. CDR1 is SGHVS and CDR2 is FNYEAQ in the germline V gene. The CDR3 contains 15 residues. The CDR3 sequence is CASSLGVAGVDTQYF. The DNA for the CDR3 is TGTGCCAGCAGCTTAGGGGTAGCGGGAGTGGATACGCAGTATTTT.

The chain uses TRBV19 and TRBJ2-1; TRBD2 matches at 7 bases. The CDR3 consists of 15 residues. Germline trimming cut 5 bases from V and 10 bases from J; bases unmatched to any gene: 14. Germline values: CDR1 LNHDA, CDR2 SQIVND (reference sequence). The CDR3 loop reads CASSLREYLSGEQFF. The CDR3 DNA sequence: TGTGCCAGTAGTCTGCGGGAGTACCTGTCAGGGGAGCAGTTCTTC.

On this clone itself: At one of its ends the junction is not consistent with the germline gene, which may arise from a read error. The J gene is TRBJ1-2, the V gene TRBV10-3; 9 nucleotides line up with TRBD1. The CDR3 spans 16 residues. Germline values: CDR1 ENHRY, CDR2 SYGVKD. The CDR3 spells CAISEPHEPGQGKGAF. In nucleotides, the CDR3 is TGTGCCATCAGTGAGCCTCATGAACCGGGACAGGGTAAAGGCGCCTTC.

The chain uses TRBV30 and TRBJ1-3; TRBD1 agrees at 10 bases. Germline CDR1 reads GTSNPN; CDR2 reads SVGIG (reference sequence). The length of the CDR3 is 13 residues. V lost 5 bases and J lost 2; bases outside the gene matches: 0. The CDR3 nucleotides are TGTGCCTGGGACAGGGGGCCTGGAAACACCATATATTTT. This sequence encodes CAWDRGPGNTIYF. Variable domain in full (rest from reference TRBV30 and TRBJ1-3): SQTIHQWPATLVQPVGSPLSLECTVEGTSNPNLYWYRQAAGRGLQLLFYSVGIGQISSEVPQNLSASRPQDRQFILSSKKLLLSDSGFYLCAWDRGPGNTIYFGEGSWLTVV.

The chain links TRBV7-9 to TRBJ2-7, with D possibly TRBD2 on 5 matching bases. Germline CDR1 is SEHNR and CDR2 is FQNEAQ (reference sequence). With 6 bases removed from V and 2 bases from J, the gap between germline ends came to 17 bases. The CDR3 runs to 15 residues. In DNA, the CDR3 is TGTGCCAGCAGTTATACTGGGAGACCCACCTACGAGCAGTACTTC. Protein: CASSYTGRPTYEQYF.

This clone appeared once. The chain uses TRBV18 and TRBJ2-1; tentatively, D is TRBD2 (6 bases). Germline V gene lookup returns CDR1 KGHSH and CDR2 LQKENI. With 1 base removed from V and 6 bases from J, the gap between germline ends came to 13 bases. The CDR3 loop spans 15 amino acids. CDR3 amino acids: CASSPRRDHPNEQFF. CDR3 in DNA: TGTGCCAGCTCACCACGGCGGGACCACCCCAATGAGCAGTTCTTC. Full variable domain (missing parts from reference TRBV18 and TRBJ2-1): NAGVMQNPRHLVRRRGQEARLRCSPMKGHSHVYWYRQLPEEGLKFMVYLQKENIIDESGMPKERFSAEFPKEGPSILRIQQVVRGDSAAYFCASSPRRDHPNEQFFGPGTRLTVL.

The genes are TRBV5-1 and TRBJ2-1; 7 positions match TRBD1. V was clipped by 4 bases and J by 0 bases; unmatched bases: 1. Germline values: CDR1 SGHRS, CDR2 YFSETQ. The CDR3 is made up of 14 amino acids. The CDR3 DNA sequence: TGCGCCAGCAGCCGGGACAGCTCCTACAATGAGCAGTTCTTC. Amino acids: CASSRDSSYNEQFF.

The chain recombines TRBV9 with TRBJ2-1, with TRBD2 matching 16 bases. This CDR3 region has 20 residues. The ends lost 3 bases at V and 5 bases at J; junction bases unmatched: 14. Germline CDR1 reads SGDLS; CDR2 reads YYNGEE. For the CDR3, the DNA is TGTGCCAGCAGCGCCCGTCCATCCGGGACTAGCGGGAGGGTCCACAATGAGCAGTTCTTC. This sequence encodes CASSARPSGTSGRVHNEQFF.